This T cell receptor (beta chain) derives from a study of response to subunit inactivated influenza vaccine. Study-wide points: The study's authors posited that every seasonal influenza vaccination enlists few new T cells.

One entry per CDR3 protein, called by TCRdb with MiXCR from the RT-PCR reads. The repertoire includes fewer than 650,000 distinct CDR3 sequences, 10% to 15% of them detected once, and under 15% sits in the top ten. This CDR3 contains 13 residues. Germline V gene data show CDR1 as ENHRY and CDR2 as SYGVKD. Between the trimmed V and J ends, which lost 3 bases and 6 bases, there was a span of 10 bases. This clonotype was picked up a small number of times. Its specificity is not known. The receptor's source is a man aged 50-60 years who received an inactivated influenza vaccine. J is TRBJ2-3 and V is TRBV10-3; D is perhaps TRBD1 (5 bases). This specimen was PBMCs from blood, taken about 40 days after vaccination. Written as DNA, the CDR3 is TGTGCCATCAGTGAACGGACATTTGATACGCAGTATTTT. It encodes CAISERTFDTQYF.